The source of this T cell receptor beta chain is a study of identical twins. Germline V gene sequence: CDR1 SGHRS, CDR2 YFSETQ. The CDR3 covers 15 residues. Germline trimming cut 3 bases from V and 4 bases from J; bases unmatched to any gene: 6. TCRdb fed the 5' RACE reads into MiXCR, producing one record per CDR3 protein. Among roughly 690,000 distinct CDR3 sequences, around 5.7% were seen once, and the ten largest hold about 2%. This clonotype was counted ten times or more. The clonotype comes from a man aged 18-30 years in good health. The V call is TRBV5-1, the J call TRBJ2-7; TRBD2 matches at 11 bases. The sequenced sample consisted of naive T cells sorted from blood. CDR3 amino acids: CASSWGTSGMYEQYF. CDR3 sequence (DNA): TGCGCCAGCAGCTGGGGGACTAGCGGAATGTACGAGCAGTACTTC.